This TCR beta chain was observed in a study of early T cells in non-severe SARS-CoV-2 infection. Study-wide context: The input, bulk RNA from unsorted whole blood, was sequenced, and chains were unpaired.

General study results and limits: The study's VDJdb matching favored anti-spike CD8 responses and missed private and CD4 specificities.

Each single cDNA molecule received a unique molecular identifier. TCRdb fed the 5' RACE reads into MiXCR, producing one record per CDR3 protein. Seen here are tens of thousands of distinct CDR3 sequences, 5.9% observed once, and the top ten hold 3% to 3.5%. J gave up 1 base and V 5 bases, and 4 bases lay outside the gene matches. CDR3 length: 15 amino acids. Germline V gene data show CDR1 as SGHVS and CDR2 as FNYEAQ. This clonotype occurred many times. Its cognate antigen is unknown. This TCR was recovered from an adult who was a healthcare worker with PCR-confirmed SARS-CoV-2 infection or an uninfected control (not recorded which). The sequenced sample was whole blood, obtained at baseline. This chain connects TRBV7-6 to TRBJ2-5, with 10 nucleotides matching TRBD2. The CDR3 sequence: CASSRSGRGQETQYF. The CDR3 DNA is TGTGCCAGCAGCAGAAGCGGGAGGGGCCAAGAGACCCAGTACTTC.